The source of this TCR beta chain is a study of T cells in Graves' hyperthyroidism and ophthalmopathy. The CDR3 regions of TCR beta were amplified from RNA transcripts. A set of HTBI primers served as the primers for a first-round RT-PCR of the TCR CDR3. TCRdb reanalysed the multiplex PCR reads using MiXCR and keeps one entry per CDR3 protein. This table has some 490,000 distinct CDR3 sequences, roughly 23% appearing once. Whole-study results and caveats: A model of 13 V-J pairs discriminated ophthalmopathy from stable hyperthyroidism.

About this clonotype: What it recognizes is unknown.

V was pared by 6 bases and J by 8 bases, with 19 bases between. This CDR3 spans 13 amino acids. Per germline, CDR1 DFQATT and CDR2 SNEGSKA (reference sequence). Sequences were obtained from blood. The genes are TRBV20-1 and TRBJ1-2, with TRBD1 as a possible D gene (6 bases). The TCR originated in a woman aged 70-85 years with Graves' ophthalmopathy. CDR3: CSARTAERGGYTF. In DNA form, the CDR3 reads TGCAGTGCAAGGACAGCCGAAAGGGGCGGCTACACCTTC.